The subject of this entry is one T cell receptor beta chain. Its antigen is still unknown. Only cases whose brain tissue showed the highest T cell transcript signatures were sequenced. Pre-surgery treatment included at least one anti-epileptic drug. Generated by immunoSEQ multiplex PCR, the TCRdb table keeps only in-frame clones and is missing some. The table includes fewer than 85,000 clones, 85% to 95% detected once. This record comes from a study of brain T cells in children with intractable seizures. Regarding the study as a whole: Only CDR3 sequence similarity suggested viral specificity, without known HCMV serostatus.

Germline V gene data show CDR1 as SQVTM and CDR2 as ANQGSEA. Unmatched junction bases numbered 6, after V lost 6 bases and J lost 6 bases. The CDR3 consists of 13 residues. This clonotype was sampled from a boy younger than two with tuberous sclerosis and intractable seizures. The J gene is TRBJ2-2, the V gene TRBV29-1; 8 bases fit TRBD2. Sequenced here: peripheral blood, sampled at surgery. Here the CDR3 DNA reads TGCAGCGTACCGGGACTAGATGCCGGGGAGCTGTTTTTT. Translated, it gives CSVPGLDAGELFF.